Below are 5 T cell receptor beta chains sequenced from a single sample in a study of T-cell reconstitution after alpha-beta-depleted transplantation in children. Unique molecular identifiers featured in how the TCRbeta library was prepared. TCRdb recomputed calls from the PCR reads with MiXCR, one row per CDR3 protein. The sample gives about 980,000 distinct CDR3 sequences, roughly 29% of which show up once; approximately 30% is in the top ten. Sequences were derived from PBMCs, mostly from graft donor cells, sampled 360 days after TCRalphabeta/CD19-depleted stem cell transplant. The source of these receptors is a boy less than two years old who had a stem cell transplant for SCID, so the T cells may come from the graft donor.

This sequence joins TRBV7-2 and TRBJ2-1, with D perhaps matching TRBD1 (5 bases). CDR1 is SGHTA and CDR2 is FQGNSA in the germline V gene. This CDR3 has 16 residues. The V and J ends lost 1 base and 5 bases respectively, with 15 bases between them. CDR3 loop: CASSLGGRPDNNEQFF. The CDR3 DNA reads TGTGCCAGCAGCTTAGGGGGCAGGCCTGACAACAATGAGCAGTTCTTC.

The chain joins TRBV10-3 to TRBJ2-5, with TRBD1 matching 10 bases. CDR3 length: 15 amino acids. J gave up 3 bases and V 3 bases, and 4 bases lay outside the gene matches. The germline V gene encodes CDR1 ENHRY and CDR2 SYGVKD. The CDR3 region is CAISDSGTGEETQYF. In DNA form, the CDR3 reads TGTGCCATCAGTGACTCCGGGACAGGGGAAGAGACCCAGTACTTC.

This clonotype was seen a few times. The CDR3: CASSRDRWSTDTQYF. DNA for the CDR3: TGTGCCAGCAGCCGGGACAGGTGGAGCACAGATACGCAGTATTTT. V usage is TRBV7-9 and J usage is TRBJ2-3; 8 bases agree with TRBD1. This CDR3 spans 15 amino acids. V was pared by 5 bases and J by 0 bases, with 4 bases of the junction left unmatched. The germline V gene has CDR1 SEHNR and CDR2 FQNEAQ (reference sequence).

This clonotype was counted only a few times. This chain uses TRBV12-3 or TRBV12-4 with TRBJ1-1, with D tentatively TRBD1 (5 bases). The CDR3 runs 17 residues. V dropped 0 bases and J dropped 1 base, with 15 bases sitting between them. CDR3 sequence (DNA): TGTGCCAGCAGTTTAGCGCTCCGGACAAGAGGGAACACTGAAGCTTTCTTT. Residues: CASSLALRTRGNTEAFF.

CDR3 in amino acids: CASSLVSGLAGGTSYNEQFF. The CDR3 coding sequence is TGTGCCAGCAGCTTAGTTTCGGGACTAGCGGGGGGGACCTCCTACAATGAGCAGTTCTTC. The chain couples TRBV11-1 to TRBJ2-1; 16 bases line up with TRBD2. Germline CDR1 SGHAT, CDR2 FQDESV (reference sequence). Trimming removed 1 base from V and 0 bases from J; junction bases left unmatched: 6. The CDR3 has 20 residues.